This T cell receptor beta chain stems from a study of blood T cell repertoires in COVID-19. For the study at large: COVID-19 samples collected from the United States, Italy and Spain covered acute and convalescent phases. PBMCs, B-cell-depleted T cells, or T cells provided the cDNA or gDNA that made up the material.

Repertoires were generated with immunoSEQ multiplex PCR, while TCRdb's copy carries only in-frame clones and drops some. The data show about 240,000 clones, with around 83% seen just once and over 8% held by the top ten. The CDR3 extends over 16 amino acids. Germline lookup yields CDR1 SGHNT and CDR2 YYREEE (reference sequence). Trimming cost V 6 bases and J 2 bases; bases outside gene matches: 13. Sample: peripheral blood. The rearrangement joins TRBV5-4 to TRBJ2-5; 7 bases agree with TRBD1. The source of this sequence is a woman aged 80 or over with acute or convalescent COVID-19. The CDR3 sequence is CASNLYPGQTQETQYF. In DNA form, the CDR3 reads TGTGCCAGCAACCTCTACCCGGGACAGACTCAAGAGACCCAGTACTTC.